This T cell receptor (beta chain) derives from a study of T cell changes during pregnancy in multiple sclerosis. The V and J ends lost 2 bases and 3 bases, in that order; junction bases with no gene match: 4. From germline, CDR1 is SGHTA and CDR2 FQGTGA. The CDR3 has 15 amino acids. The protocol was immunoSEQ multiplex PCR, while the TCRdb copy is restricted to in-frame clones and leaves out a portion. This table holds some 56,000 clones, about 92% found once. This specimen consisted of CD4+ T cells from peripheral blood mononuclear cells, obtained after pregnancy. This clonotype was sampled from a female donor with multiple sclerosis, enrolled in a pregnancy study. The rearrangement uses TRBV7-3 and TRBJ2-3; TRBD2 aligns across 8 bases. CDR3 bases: TGTGCCAGCAGCTTAGCGGGACTAGTGACAGATACGCAGTATTTT. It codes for CASSLAGLVTDTQYF.